What follows are 8 T cell receptor beta chains derived from one specimen sequenced in a study of CD8 T cells in Susac syndrome. The RNA, about 0.5 to 1 ug, was put through reverse transcription using random hexamers. TCRdb re-analysed the immunoSEQ multiplex PCR reads in MiXCR, keeping a single row per CDR3 protein. The sample comprises approximately 160,000 distinct CDR3 sequences, approximately 93% of which are singletons, and roughly 0.1% rests with the top ten. Material: CD4+ T cells from PBMCs. The receptors stem from a human donor with multiple sclerosis.

The chain couples TRBV2 to TRBJ2-1; weak D call: TRBD2 (7 bases). This CDR3 contains 15 residues. Germline CDR1 SNHLY, CDR2 FYNNEI. V lost 4 bases to trimming and J lost 5 bases, with 15 bases between them. In DNA, the CDR3 is TGTGCCAGCAGTGCGCGGGGGCTCGCGGACAATGAGCAGTTCTTC. Protein sequence: CASSARGLADNEQFF. Filled out from reference TRBV2 and TRBJ2-1, the complete variable domain reads EPEVTQTPSHQVTQMGQEVILRCVPISNHLYFYWYRQILGQKVEFLVSFYNNEISEKSEIFDDQFSVERPDGSNFTLKIRSTKLEDSAMYFCASSARGLADNEQFFGPGTRLTVL.

The chain has TRBV12-3 or TRBV12-4 and TRBJ2-5, with D possibly being TRBD2 (6 bases). The CDR3 runs 13 residues. The V and J ends lost 6 bases and 3 bases respectively, with 11 bases between them. CDR3: CASSPTRKETQYF. Written as DNA, the CDR3 is TGTGCCAGCAGCCCGACTAGAAAAGAGACCCAGTACTTC.

The CDR3 nucleotides are TGTGCCTGGAGTACCGTAAGACAGGGGGCCGGGGAGCTGTTTTTT. Translated: CAWSTVRQGAGELFF. The chain links TRBV30 to TRBJ2-2; 9 nucleotides align to TRBD1. V trimming: 2 bases; J trimming: 6 bases; junction bases outside the gene matches: 7. There are 15 residues in the CDR3. Germline lookup yields CDR1 GTSNPN and CDR2 SVGIG (reference sequence).

Concerning this clonotype itself: The junction shows a germline mismatch at one end, possibly a read error. The chain uses TRBV7-2 and TRBJ1-1; a possible D gene is TRBD1 (5 bases). The germline gives CDR1 SGHTA, CDR2 FQGNSA. The CDR3 is 11 amino acids. The CDR3: CASSLESDRGF. The CDR3 DNA reads as TGTGCCAGCAGCTTAGAATCCGACAGAGGATTT.

The V call is TRBV18, the J call TRBJ2-3, with no clear D. With 3 bases removed from V and 4 bases from J, the gap between germline ends came to 11 bases. The CDR3 covers 14 residues. Germline assignment: CDR1 KGHSH and CDR2 LQKENI. The CDR3 DNA sequence: TGTGCCAGCTCACCGACCCTCACTGCAGATACGCAGTATTTT. Its translation: CASSPTLTADTQYF.

The chain is built from TRBV12-3 or TRBV12-4 and TRBJ2-2; no reliable D call. There are 15 residues in the CDR3. Between the trimmed V and J ends, which lost 2 bases and 4 bases, there was a span of 11 bases. The CDR3 nucleotides read TGTGCCAGCAGTTTAATGAGTTTGGGCACCGGGGAGCTGTTTTTT. The encoded protein is CASSLMSLGTGELFF.

The chain employs TRBV14 and TRBJ2-2, with D perhaps given as TRBD1 or TRBD2 (5 bases each). The CDR3 contains 12 residues. Trimming cost V 8 bases and J 6 bases, with 10 bases left between them. Germline V lookup: CDR1 SGHDN, CDR2 FVKESK. Here the CDR3 reads CASRGTAGELFF. In DNA, the CDR3 is TGTGCCAGCCGTGGGACGGCCGGGGAGCTGTTTTTT.

This rearrangement joins TRBV2 to TRBJ2-2; unclear D gene. The ends were cut back, 0 bases at V and 1 base at J, with 6 bases in the middle. Germline CDR1 reads SNHLY; CDR2 reads FYNNEI. The CDR3 sequence is 15 residues long. The CDR3 sequence: CASSEAPKNTGELFF. CDR3 nucleotides: TGTGCCAGCAGTGAAGCGCCAAAGAACACCGGGGAGCTGTTTTTT. The full variable domain, its missing parts supplied by reference TRBV2 and TRBJ2-2, is EPEVTQTPSHQVTQMGQEVILRCVPISNHLYFYWYRQILGQKVEFLVSFYNNEISEKSEIFDDQFSVERPDGSNFTLKIRSTKLEDSAMYFCASSEAPKNTGELFFGEGSRLTVL.